The T cell receptor beta chain under discussion was sequenced for a study of blood T cell repertoires in COVID-19. Looking at the study overall: The study drew acute and convalescent COVID-19 samples from the United States, Italy and Spain. T cells, B-cell-depleted T cells, or PBMCs provided the cDNA or gDNA that served as material.

In the original analysis: The authors estimated nucleated cell counts from reference gene primer amplification. The table came from immunoSEQ multiplex PCR; TCRdb's copy has only in-frame clones and leaves some out. V and J calls and clone size come straight from that table; D and trimming were deduced from the DNA. This table has approximately 130,000 clones, 75% to 90% appearing once. The junction had 8 bases not matched to a gene; V was cut back by 7 bases and J by 9 bases. The V gene's germline CDR1 is LNHDA and CDR2 SQIVND (reference sequence). This CDR3 spans 15 amino acids. This clonotype was sampled from a human donor in a cohort sampled during active COVID-19. The chain carries TRBV19 and TRBJ2-3; TRBD2 agrees at 15 bases. Specimen: peripheral blood. The CDR3: CASKGLAGGPSTQYF. DNA of the CDR3: TGTGCCAGTAAGGGACTAGCGGGAGGCCCCTCCACGCAGTATTTT.